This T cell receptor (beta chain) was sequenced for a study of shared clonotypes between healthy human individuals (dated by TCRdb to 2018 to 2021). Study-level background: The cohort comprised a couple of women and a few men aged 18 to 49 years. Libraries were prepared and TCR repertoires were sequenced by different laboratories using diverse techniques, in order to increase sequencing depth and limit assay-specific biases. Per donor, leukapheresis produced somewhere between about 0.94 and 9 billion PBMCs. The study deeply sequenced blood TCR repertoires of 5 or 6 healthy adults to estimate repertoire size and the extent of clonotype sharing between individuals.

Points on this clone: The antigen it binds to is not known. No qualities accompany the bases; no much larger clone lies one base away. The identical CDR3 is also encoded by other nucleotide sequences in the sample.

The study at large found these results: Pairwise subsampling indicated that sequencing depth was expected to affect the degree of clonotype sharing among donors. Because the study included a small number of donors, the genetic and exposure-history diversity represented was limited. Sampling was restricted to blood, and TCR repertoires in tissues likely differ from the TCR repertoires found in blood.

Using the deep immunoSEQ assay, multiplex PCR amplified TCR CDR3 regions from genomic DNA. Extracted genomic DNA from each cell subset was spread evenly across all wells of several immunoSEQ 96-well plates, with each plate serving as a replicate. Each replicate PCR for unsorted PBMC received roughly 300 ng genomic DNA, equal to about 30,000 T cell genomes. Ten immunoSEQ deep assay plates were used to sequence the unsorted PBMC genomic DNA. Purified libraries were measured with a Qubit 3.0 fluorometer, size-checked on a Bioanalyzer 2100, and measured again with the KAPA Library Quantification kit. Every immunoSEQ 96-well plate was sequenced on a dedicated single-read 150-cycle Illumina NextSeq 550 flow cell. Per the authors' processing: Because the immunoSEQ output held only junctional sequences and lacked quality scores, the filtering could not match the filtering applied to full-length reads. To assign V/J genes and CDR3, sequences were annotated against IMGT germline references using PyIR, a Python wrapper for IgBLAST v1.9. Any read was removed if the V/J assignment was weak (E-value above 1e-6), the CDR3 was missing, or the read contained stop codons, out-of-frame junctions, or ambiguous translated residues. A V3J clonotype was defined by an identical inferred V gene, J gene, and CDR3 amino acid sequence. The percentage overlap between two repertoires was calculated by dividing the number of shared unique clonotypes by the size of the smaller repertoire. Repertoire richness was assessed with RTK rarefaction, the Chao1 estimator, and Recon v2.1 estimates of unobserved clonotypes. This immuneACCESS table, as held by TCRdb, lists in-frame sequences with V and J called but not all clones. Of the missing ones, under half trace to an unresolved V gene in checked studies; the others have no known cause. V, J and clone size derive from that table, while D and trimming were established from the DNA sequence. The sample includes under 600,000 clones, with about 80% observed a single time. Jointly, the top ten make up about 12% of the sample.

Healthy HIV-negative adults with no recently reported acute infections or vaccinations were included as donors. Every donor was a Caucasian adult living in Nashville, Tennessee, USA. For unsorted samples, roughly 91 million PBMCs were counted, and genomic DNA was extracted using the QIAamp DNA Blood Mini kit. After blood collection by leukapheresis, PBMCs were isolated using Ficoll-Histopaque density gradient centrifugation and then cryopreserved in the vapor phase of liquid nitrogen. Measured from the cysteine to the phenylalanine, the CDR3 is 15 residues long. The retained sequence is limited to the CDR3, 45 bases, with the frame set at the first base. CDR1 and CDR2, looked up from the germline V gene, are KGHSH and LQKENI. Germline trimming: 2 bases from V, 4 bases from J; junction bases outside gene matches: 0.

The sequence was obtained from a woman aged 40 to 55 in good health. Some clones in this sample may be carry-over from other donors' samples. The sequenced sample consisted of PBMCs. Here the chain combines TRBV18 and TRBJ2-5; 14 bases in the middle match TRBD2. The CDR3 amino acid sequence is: CASSPGLAGGETQYF. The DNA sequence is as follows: TGTGCCAGCTCACCAGGACTAGCGGGGGGAGAGACCCAGTACTTC.